One sample yielded the 3 T cell receptor beta chains listed below, sequenced in a study of technical replicates of blood from a few donors. Produced via immunoSEQ multiplex PCR; TCRdb's table is partial and in-frame only. Counted here are more than 90,000 clones, about 94% occurring once; the ten biggest clones make up approximately 0.22%. Sequenced: T cells isolated from PBMCs. Every receptor here comes from a human donor in good health.

The V gene is TRBV19, the J gene TRBJ1-5; the match to TRBD1 covers 9 bases. Germline assignment: CDR1 LNHDA and CDR2 SQIVND (reference sequence). CDR3 size: 13 residues. The CDR3, as DNA: TGTGCGGTAGCGGGACAGGGTGTTCAGCCCCAGCATTTT. This codes for CAVAGQGVQPQHF.

This clone was detected once. This chain connects TRBV6-5 to TRBJ1-2, with 9 bases identical to TRBD1. V lost 1 base, J lost 3 bases, and 6 bases stayed unmatched. Germline loops: CDR1 MNHEY, CDR2 SVGAGI. The length of the CDR3 is 16 residues. CDR3 loop: CASSYLVTGGDYGYTF. Written as DNA, the CDR3 is TGTGCCAGCAGTTACTTAGTTACAGGGGGCGACTATGGCTACACCTTC.

CDR3 region: CSVKAGPYNEQFF. CDR3 bases: TGCAGCGTGAAAGCGGGGCCCTACAATGAGCAGTTCTTC. The V call is TRBV29-1, the J call TRBJ2-1; 7 nucleotides line up with TRBD2. This CDR3 has 13 residues. Germline V lookup: CDR1 SQVTM, CDR2 ANQGSEA. With V trimmed by 6 bases and J by 2 bases, 4 bases remained unmatched.